The next 28 T cell receptor beta chains were all read from a single sample in a study of blood T cells in healthy people across ages. Through a sample-barcoded 5' primer and a J-beta primer mix, a second PCR was run for roughly 7 to 11 cycles. MiXCR was run by TCRdb on the 5' RACE reads, yielding one entry per CDR3 protein. The sample yields about a million distinct CDR3 sequences, roughly 47% seen once. Source material: blood. The receptors here all came from an older woman in good health.

This clonotype was picked up a small number of times. The chain uses TRBV20-1 and TRBJ2-4; a weak D match, TRBD1 (5 bases). Trimming stripped 3 bases from V and 5 bases from J, with 20 bases between. This CDR3 region has 16 residues. Per germline, CDR1 DFQATT and CDR2 SNEGSKA (reference sequence). CDR3 bases: TGCAGTGCTAGTCTGGTTTACAGGTATTCAGAAAACATTCAGTACTTC. It encodes CSASLVYRYSENIQYF.

The rearrangement uses TRBV20-1 and TRBJ2-1; 7 bases match TRBD1. Matching the DNA end better, TRBJ2-7 makes the J call doubtful. The CDR3 spans 15 residues. Germline V gene sequence: CDR1 DFQATT, CDR2 SNEGSKA (reference sequence). DNA for the CDR3: TGCAGTGGGTTTCGACAGGGCGGACGCTACAATGAGCAGTACTTC. It translates to CSGFRQGGRYNEQYF.

The chain joins TRBV7-3 to TRBJ2-2; D is unclear. Per the germline V gene, CDR1 is SGHTA and CDR2 is FQGTGA. The length of the CDR3 is 14 residues. Deletions cut 6 bases from V and 7 bases from J, with 15 bases between. The CDR3 nucleotides are TGTGCCAGCAGTCTTGGCACAACGGGCGGGGAGCTGTTTTTT. It codes for CASSLGTTGGELFF. The entire variable domain, with the rest obtained from reference TRBV7-3 and TRBJ2-2, is as follows: GAGVSQTPSNKVTEKGKYVELRCDPISGHTALYWYRQSLGQGPEFLIYFQGTGAADDSGLPNDRFFAVRPEGSVSTLKIQRTERGDSAVYLCASSLGTTGGELFFGEGSRLTVL.

This clonotype was found a few times. V and J are TRBV29-1 and TRBJ2-7, with TRBD1 matching 10 bases. The CDR3 contains 13 residues. After removal of 5 bases from V and 6 bases from J, the junction contained 7 bases not matched to a gene. CDR1 is SQVTM, CDR2 ANQGSEA, per germline. CDR3 nucleotides: TGCAGCGTTCTGACAGGGGGCGAGGGCGAGCAGTACTTC. Translating gives CSVLTGGEGEQYF.

This clonotype was seen at least ten times. The chain employs TRBV5-5 and TRBJ2-7; TRBD1 might be the D (6 bases). Germline CDR1 reads SGHKS; CDR2 reads YYEKEE (reference sequence). This CDR3 region has 14 residues. Deletions cut 0 bases from V and 3 bases from J, with 10 bases between. Here the CDR3 DNA reads TGTGCCAGCAGCTTGGCAGGGGTGAACTACGAGCAGTACTTC. This codes for CASSLAGVNYEQYF.

This clonotype was counted a few times. The rearrangement uses TRBV6-2 or TRBV6-3 and TRBJ1-2; no clear D. The length of the CDR3 is 16 residues. Germline CDR1 MNHEY, CDR2 SVGEGT. Trimming removed 2 bases at V and 2 bases at J, with 15 bases between. CDR3 loop: CASSYVQRARNYGYTF. The DNA for the CDR3 is TGTGCCAGCAGTTACGTTCAAAGGGCCAGAAACTATGGCTACACCTTC.

The rearrangement links TRBV11-2 to TRBJ2-3; TRBD1 matches 8 bases. There are 15 residues in the CDR3. Losses at the gene ends were 5 bases for V and 1 base for J; bases not matched to a gene: 5. Per germline, CDR1 SGHAT and CDR2 FQNNGV. Here the CDR3 DNA reads TGTGCCAGCAGCCCCATGACAGGGGGCACAGATACGCAGTATTTT. This gives the protein CASSPMTGGTDTQYF.

CDR3 nucleotide sequence: TGTGCCAGCAGTCGGGGGAATCCACCCCTCCACTTT. Its translation: CASSRGNPPLHF. J is TRBJ1-6 and V is TRBV6-2 or TRBV6-3, with D possibly being TRBD1 (5 bases). This CDR3 region has 12 residues. The V end was cut by 5 bases, the J end by 11 bases, with 10 bases between. From germline, CDR1 is MNHEY and CDR2 SVGEGT.

V gene TRBV7-2 combines with J gene TRBJ2-7, with 9 bases matching TRBD2. Germline lookup yields CDR1 SGHTA and CDR2 FQGNSA. V lost 4 bases and J lost 4; bases outside the gene matches: 11. The CDR3 consists of 16 residues. The CDR3 is CASSSISGSLYYEQYF. The DNA of the CDR3 is TGTGCCAGCAGCTCGATTAGCGGGAGTCTCTATTACGAGCAGTACTTC.

This clonotype was seen a handful of times. The chain carries TRBV3-1 and TRBJ2-2; TRBD2 matches at 11 bases. Germline V gene lookup returns CDR1 LGHDT and CDR2 YNNKEL (reference sequence). Trimming at V came to 0 bases and at J to 4 bases, leaving 4 bases not matched to a gene. This CDR3 has 17 amino acids. CDR3 loop: CASSQEYLAGGTGELFF. The CDR3 DNA sequence: TGTGCCAGCAGCCAAGAGTACCTAGCGGGAGGCACCGGGGAGCTGTTTTTT.

The V and J genes are TRBV12-3 or TRBV12-4 and TRBJ1-1; D might be TRBD1 (6 bases). This CDR3 has 15 amino acids. V was pared by 4 bases and J by 0 bases, with 12 bases between. The CDR3: CASSSGGLMNTEAFF. As DNA, the CDR3 is TGTGCCAGCAGTTCTGGGGGGCTTATGAACACTGAAGCTTTCTTT.

This chain links TRBV7-3 with TRBJ2-1; 9 bases are a match to TRBD1. CDR1 and CDR2 from the germline V gene are SGHTA and FQGTGA. Trimming took 6 bases from V and 6 from J; bases not matched to a gene: 9. The CDR3 totals 15 residues. For the CDR3, the DNA is TGTGCCAGCAGAGCCACGGGACAGGGCAGCAATGAGCAGTTCTTC. It encodes CASRATGQGSNEQFF.

The chain carries TRBV4-3 and TRBJ2-3; 9 nucleotides agree with TRBD1. This CDR3 has 19 residues. Germline-derived CDR1 and CDR2 are LGHNA and YSLEER. Trimming took 4 bases from V and 2 from J; bases not matched to a gene: 16. The DNA for the CDR3 is TGCGCCAGCAGCCGAGGACAGGGGCGACTCGAGGGGTACACAGATACGCAGTATTTT. This translates into CASSRGQGRLEGYTDTQYF.

The CDR3 loop is CASSFRISSVASGANVLTF. The CDR3 bases are TGTGCCAGCAGTTTTAGGATTTCTTCGGTGGCCTCTGGGGCCAACGTCCTGACTTTC. The J gene is TRBJ2-6, the V gene TRBV25-1; D gene ambiguous. This CDR3 is 19 amino acids long. Germline V gene sequence: CDR1 MGHDK, CDR2 SYGVNS. V was trimmed by 5 bases and J by 0 bases, leaving 20 bases between them.

The chain joins TRBV7-8 to TRBJ1-2; D is perhaps TRBD1 (5 bases). Trimming took off 5 bases at V and 4 bases at J, with 11 bases between the two ends. The CDR3 loop spans 13 amino acids. The germline V gene encodes CDR1 SGHVS and CDR2 FQNEAQ. CDR3 sequence reads: CASSAGGVYGYTF. The DNA for the CDR3 is TGTGCCAGCAGCGCTGGAGGGGTCTATGGCTACACCTTC.

This chain uses TRBV9 with TRBJ2-5; 8 nucleotides align to TRBD2. Germline V lookup: CDR1 SGDLS, CDR2 YYNGEE. The CDR3 extends over 14 amino acids. The trim removed 4 bases at V and 11 bases at J, leaving 13 bases unmatched. The CDR3 loop is CASSPQSGSLEQYF. As DNA, the CDR3 is TGTGCCAGCAGCCCCCAGAGCGGGAGCTTGGAGCAGTACTTC.

This clonotype was seen more than once but under ten times. The rearrangement links TRBV20-1 to TRBJ2-1, with 13 bases matching TRBD2. The CDR3 totals 17 residues. V lost 1 base to trimming and J lost 3 bases; unmatched junction nucleotides: 6. The germline V gene has CDR1 DFQATT and CDR2 SNEGSKA (reference sequence). The CDR3, as DNA: TGCAGTGCTAGAGCACTAGCGGGAGGGGGTTTCTACAATGAGCAGTTCTTC. This codes for CSARALAGGGFYNEQFF.

With regard to this clonotype: A much more abundant neighbour one base away suggests this may be a read error. The gene calls are TRBV12-3 or TRBV12-4 and TRBJ2-5, with D possibly matching TRBD2 (5 bases). V lost 5 bases to trimming and J lost 4 bases, with 14 bases between them. There are 14 residues in the CDR3. The CDR3 reads CASSIRRGLETQYF. The CDR3 DNA follows: TGTGCCAGCAGTATAAGACGGGGTTTAGAGACCCAGTACTTC.

This clonotype was seen a few times. The chain couples TRBV28 to TRBJ2-4; possible D gene TRBD1, 7 bases. TRBJ2-7 matches the DNA end more closely, so the J call is doubtful. The germline V gene encodes CDR1 MDHEN and CDR2 SYDVKM. The CDR3 sequence is 14 residues long. The CDR3 sequence is CASRPQGGQVEQYF. The CDR3 nucleotides are TGTGCCAGTCGACCCCAGGGAGGACAGGTCGAGCAGTACTTC.

The chain recombines TRBV7-8 with TRBJ2-1; 16 bases are shared with TRBD2. The end of the DNA aligns better with TRBJ2-7, so the J call may be wrong. The germline V gene encodes CDR1 SGHVS and CDR2 FQNEAQ. This CDR3 comprises 17 residues. CDR3 sequence: CASSEGLAGGPYNEQYF. The DNA of the CDR3 is TGTGCCAGCAGCGAGGGACTAGCGGGAGGGCCGTACAATGAGCAGTACTTC.

The rearrangement links TRBV4-2 to TRBJ2-3, with 7 bases identical to TRBD2. The CDR3 loop spans 19 amino acids. Germline CDR1 LGHNA, CDR2 YNFKEQ. Trimming at V came to 1 base and at J to 0 bases, leaving 13 bases not matched to a gene. Here the CDR3 DNA reads TGTGCCAGCAGCCAAGCCCCTGGGGCTAGCGGAACTAGCACAGATACGCAGTATTTT. The encoded protein is CASSQAPGASGTSTDTQYF.

As for this clonotype: A read error may produce the germline difference seen at one junction end. The chain has TRBV5-4 and TRBJ1-4; D call uncertain. The length of the CDR3 is 13 residues. Germline assignment: CDR1 SGHNT and CDR2 YYREEE (reference sequence). CDR3 residues: CASSWNINEKLFF. The CDR3, as DNA: TGCGCCAGCAGCTGGAATATTAATGAAAAACTGTTTTTT.

The chain joins TRBV3-1 to TRBJ1-2, with D perhaps matching TRBD1 (6 bases). With 0 bases removed from V and 4 bases from J, the gap between germline ends came to 9 bases. The CDR3 runs to 14 residues. The germline CDR1 and CDR2 sequences are LGHDT and YNNKEL (reference sequence). CDR3 in DNA: TGTGCCAGCAGCCAAGAGACAGGACTCTATGGCTACACCTTC. Translated, it gives CASSQETGLYGYTF.

The gene calls are TRBV7-9 and TRBJ2-3; TRBD2 is a possible D gene (5 bases). From germline, CDR1 is SEHNR and CDR2 FQNEAQ (reference sequence). V lost 2 bases to trimming and J lost 2 bases, with 11 bases between them. The CDR3 length is 15 residues. The CDR3 spells CASSLMSGNTDTQYF. In nucleotides, the CDR3 is TGTGCCAGCAGCTTAATGAGCGGAAACACAGATACGCAGTATTTT. Full variable domain (outside the CDR3, taken from reference TRBV7-9 and TRBJ2-3): DTGVSQNPRHKITKRGQNVTFRCDPISEHNRLYWYRQTLGQGPEFLTYFQNEAQLEKSRLLSDRFSAERPKGSFSTLEIQRTEQGDSAMYLCASSLMSGNTDTQYFGPGTRLTVL.

The V and J genes are TRBV20-1 and TRBJ2-4; no definite D call. The V and J ends lost 2 bases and 8 bases respectively, with 13 bases between them. This CDR3 has 13 residues. Germline V CDR1 and CDR2: DFQATT, SNEGSKA (reference sequence). The CDR3 is CSARWRIPDIQYF. The CDR3 bases are TGCAGTGCTAGATGGCGCATCCCAGACATTCAGTACTTC.

V gene TRBV6-2 or TRBV6-3 combines with J gene TRBJ2-5, with D perhaps being TRBD1 or TRBD2 (7 bases each). V was cut by 0 bases and J by 4 bases, with 21 bases left in between. CDR1 is MNHEY and CDR2 is SVGEGT in the germline V gene. The CDR3 runs to 18 residues. CDR3 nucleotides: TGTGCCAGCAGTTACTCGACAGGGCGGGAGCTCTATCGAGAGACCCAGTACTTC. Amino acids: CASSYSTGRELYRETQYF.

This clonotype was found many times. The V and J genes are TRBV29-1 and TRBJ2-5, with 9 bases identical to TRBD2. Germline loops: CDR1 SQVTM, CDR2 ANQGSEA. CDR3 length: 14 amino acids. J lost 3 bases, V lost 3 bases, and 5 bases had no gene match. CDR3 in amino acids: CSVDVSGRKETQYF. CDR3 DNA sequence: TGCAGCGTTGACGTTAGCGGGAGAAAAGAGACCCAGTACTTC. Supplemented by reference TRBV29-1 and TRBJ2-5, the full variable domain reads SAVISQKPSRDICQRGTSLTIQCQVDSQVTMMFWYRQQPGQSLTLIATANQGSEATYESGFVIDKFPISRPNLTFSTLTVSNMSPEDSSIYLCSVDVSGRKETQYFGPGTRLLVL.

The chain joins TRBV15 to TRBJ2-2, with 7 positions matching TRBD2. After removal of 0 bases from V and 7 bases from J, the junction contained 11 bases not matched to a gene. This CDR3 comprises 17 residues. In germline, CDR1 is LNHNV, CDR2 YYDKDF (reference sequence). CDR3 nucleotide sequence: TGTGCCACCAGCAGAGATGAGCTAGCGGAGAGGGGCGGGGAGCTGTTTTTT. Its translation: CATSRDELAERGGELFF.